This is a list of T cell receptor beta chains from one sample in a study of identifying expanded T cells in peripheral blood. This table comes from immunoSEQ multiplex PCR, and its TCRdb copy is limited to in-frame clones, with some not included. The repertoire holds about 94,000 clones, approximately 85% seen once, with 5.5% to 7% in the top ten. Source material: blood. The source of these receptors is a person aged 18 to 70 in good health. Both conserved end residues are part of each CDR3. The D gene is left open where the match is weak. Size is omitted from some rows. Given values are once, few, many or a class for expanded clones.

V,D,size,J,DNA,CDR3
TRBV19,-,-,TRBJ2-1,TGTGCCAGTAGTCCCGGGACTTACAATGAGCAGTTCTTC,CASSPGTYNEQFF
TRBV9,TRBD2,-,TRBJ2-7,TGTGCCAGCAGCGCGACCGGGGGGGACCGCTACGAGCAGTACTTC,CASSATGGDRYEQYF
TRBV5-1,TRBD2,-,TRBJ2-5,TGCGCCAGCAGCTTGGGGCTAGCGGGTCCCTTCCAAGAGACCCAGTACTTC,CASSLGLAGPFQETQYF
TRBV29-1,-,once,TRBJ1-1,TGCAGCGCTAGTCAGGGAAAGTCTGAAGCTTTCTTT,CSASQGKSEAFF
TRBV4-1,-,-,TRBJ2-6,TGCGCCAGCAGCCAGGCCTCCGGGATCTCTGGGGCCAACGTCCTGACTTTC,CASSQASGISGANVLTF
TRBV5-1,-,-,TRBJ2-3,TGCGCCAGCAGCTTGCTAGGAGCGACGCAGTATTTT,CASSLLGATQYF
TRBV6-6,-,-,TRBJ1-4,TGTGCCAGCAGTAGAGACCCTGAAAAACTGTTTTTT,CASSRDPEKLFF
TRBV7-3,TRBD1,-,TRBJ1-3,TGTGCCAGCAGCCAGGGGACAGGGAGAGTAAACACCATATATTTT,CASSQGTGRVNTIYF
TRBV4-2,TRBD2,-,TRBJ2-3,TGTGCCAGCAGCCAAGATTGGGGACTAGGCGTTGCGGATACGCAGTATTTT,CASSQDWGLGVADTQYF
TRBV11-2,TRBD2,once,TRBJ2-7,TGTGCCAGCAGCTTAGAAAGCGGGGGGAACTACGAGCAGTACTTC,CASSLESGGNYEQYF
TRBV6-1,TRBD1,-,TRBJ1-1,TGTGCCAGCGGACAGGTGGGGAACACTGAAGCTTTCTTT,CASGQVGNTEAFF
TRBV9,TRBD2,-,TRBJ2-7,TGTGCCAGCAGCTTCAGCAGACTAGCGGACTCCTACGAGCAGTACTTC,CASSFSRLADSYEQYF
TRBV18,TRBD2,-,TRBJ2-7,TGTGCCAGCTCACCGGGACTAGCTAACTACGAGCAGTACTTC,CASSPGLANYEQYF
TRBV27,-,few,TRBJ2-7,TGTGCCAGCAGTATGGGACCGAACCCTTCCTACGAGCAGTACTTC,CASSMGPNPSYEQYF
TRBV4-3,-,-,TRBJ1-3,TGCGCCAGCAGCCAAGTTTCGTTAGGGCGCGGAAACACCATATATTTT,CASSQVSLGRGNTIYF